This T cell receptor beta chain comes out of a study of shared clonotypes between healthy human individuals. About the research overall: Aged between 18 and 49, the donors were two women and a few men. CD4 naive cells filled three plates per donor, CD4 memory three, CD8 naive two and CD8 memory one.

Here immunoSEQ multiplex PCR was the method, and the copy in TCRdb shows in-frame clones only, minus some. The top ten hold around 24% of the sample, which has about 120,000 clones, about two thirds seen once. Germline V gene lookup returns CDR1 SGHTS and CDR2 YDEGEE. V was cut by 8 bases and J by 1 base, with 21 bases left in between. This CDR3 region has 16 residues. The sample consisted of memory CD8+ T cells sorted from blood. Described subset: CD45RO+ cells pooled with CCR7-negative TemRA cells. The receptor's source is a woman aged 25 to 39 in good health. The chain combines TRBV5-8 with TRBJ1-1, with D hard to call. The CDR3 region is CASISRLQVTNTEAFF. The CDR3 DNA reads TGTGCCAGTATCTCACGTCTTCAGGTGACGAACACTGAAGCTTTCTTT. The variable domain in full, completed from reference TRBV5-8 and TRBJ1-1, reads EAGVTQSPTHLIKTRGQQATLRCSPISGHTSVYWYQQALGLGLQFLLWYDEGEERNRGNFPPRFSGRQFPNYSSELNVNALELEDSALYLCASISRLQVTNTEAFFGQGTRLTVV.